Below, 14 T cell receptor beta chains from the same sample are listed, as sequenced in a study of neurological immune-mediated disorders. TCRdb re-analysed the 5' RACE reads in MiXCR, keeping a single row per CDR3 protein. The data contain roughly 36,000 distinct CDR3 sequences, 3% to 3.5% of them singletons. Specified time point: longitudinal time-point 1 (baseline). Source material: PBMCs. All receptors derive from a woman aged 60-75 years with multiple sclerosis.

This clonotype was recorded many times. The chain couples TRBV20-1 to TRBJ2-5, with 7 bases aligning to TRBD2. Germline V lookup: CDR1 DFQATT, CDR2 SNEGSKA (reference sequence). V gave up 6 bases and J gave up 3 bases; unmatched junction bases: 10. The CDR3 is 14 amino acids. CDR3 amino acids: CSATGGGGEETQYF. The CDR3, as DNA: TGCAGTGCCACCGGTGGTGGGGGGGAAGAGACCCAGTACTTC.

This clonotype was found many times. V is TRBV20-1 and J is TRBJ2-1, with a tentative D call TRBD2 (5 bases). The CDR3 has 15 residues. Germline values: CDR1 DFQATT, CDR2 SNEGSKA (reference sequence). V shed 3 bases and J shed 10 bases, with 22 bases lying between them. In DNA form, the CDR3 reads TGCAGTGCTAGGGCCCAAGGGAGAAATCCTGGGGAGCAGTTCTTC. It encodes CSARAQGRNPGEQFF.

In this sample, this clonotype turned up many times. This chain joins TRBV12-3 or TRBV12-4 and TRBJ1-6; 7 bases align to TRBD1. V lost 2 bases, J lost 7 bases, and 5 bases stayed unmatched. This CDR3 contains 15 residues. This CDR3 is CASSLQGQLNSPLHF. The CDR3 nucleotides are TGTGCCAGCAGTTTACAGGGACAGCTCAATTCACCCCTCCACTTT.

This clonotype was observed many times. The rearrangement uses TRBV11-2 and TRBJ2-3, with D unresolved. V lost 3 bases and J 3 bases, leaving 7 bases between the germline ends. Germline V gives CDR1 SGHAT, CDR2 FQNNGV. The CDR3 loop spans 13 amino acids. The CDR3: CASSFLRTDTQYF. The CDR3 DNA reads as TGTGCCAGCAGCTTCCTCCGAACAGATACGCAGTATTTT.

In its sample, this clonotype is medium-sized (0.01 to 0.1%). V gene TRBV7-2 combines with J gene TRBJ1-2, with D perhaps matching TRBD1 (6 bases). V was trimmed by 2 bases and J by 7 bases, leaving 26 bases between them. Germline CDR1 SGHTA, CDR2 FQGNSA. This CDR3 region has 18 residues. Here the CDR3 DNA reads TGTGCCAGCAGCTTAAGTCCCCCCTTCTCAGGGGTCAAGGGTGGCTACACCTTC. Translated: CASSLSPPFSGVKGGYTF.

In this sample, this clonotype turned up many times. V gene TRBV5-1 combines with J gene TRBJ2-7; D perhaps matches TRBD2 (6 bases). Germline CDR1 reads SGHRS; CDR2 reads YFSETQ. V was shortened by 4 bases and J by 4 bases, with 15 bases between the two germline ends. The CDR3 runs to 14 residues. CDR3: CASSMGLTGYEQYF. CDR3 nucleotides: TGCGCCAGCAGCATGGGACTCACTGGGTACGAGCAGTACTTC.

This clonotype was recorded many times. V usage is TRBV20-1 and J usage is TRBJ2-1, with unresolved D. V dropped 3 bases and J dropped 15 bases, with 21 bases sitting between them. CDR1 is DFQATT, CDR2 SNEGSKA, per germline (reference sequence). The CDR3 contains 13 residues. CDR3 bases: TGCAGTGCTAGTCCCCCTGGGCCACGCCTGGGGTTCTTC. Residues: CSASPPGPRLGFF.

This clonotype was observed at least ten times. V gene TRBV7-2 combines with J gene TRBJ1-2; no definite D call. CDR3 size: 13 residues. With 5 bases removed from V and 6 bases from J, the gap between germline ends came to 13 bases. Germline V gives CDR1 SGHTA, CDR2 FQGNSA. CDR3 DNA: TGTGCCAGCAGCGCGCCTAGTAGAAATGGCTACACCTTC. Its protein product is CASSAPSRNGYTF.

The table lists this clonotype with many counts. DNA of the CDR3: TGTGCCAGCAGCTTGGCGACAGGGCAAGAGACCCAGTACTTC. Translation gives CASSLATGQETQYF. V and J are TRBV7-9 and TRBJ2-5; 7 bases fit TRBD1. Germline CDR1 SEHNR, CDR2 FQNEAQ (reference sequence). The V and J ends lost 3 bases and 2 bases, in that order; junction bases with no gene match: 3. CDR3 length: 14 residues.

There are many counts of this clonotype. The chain has TRBV28 and TRBJ2-7, with TRBD2 matching 7 bases. The CDR3 runs to 14 residues. With 3 bases clipped from V and 4 bases from J, the junction kept 6 bases outside the gene matches. Germline CDR1 and CDR2: MDHEN and SYDVKM. The CDR3 reads CASSLGGGSYEQYF. CDR3 nucleotide sequence: TGTGCCAGCAGTTTGGGGGGGGGAAGTTACGAGCAGTACTTC.

In its sample, this clonotype ranks as medium-sized. This chain joins TRBV29-1 and TRBJ2-7, with a possible D match to TRBD1 (6 bases). V was clipped by 6 bases and J by 2 bases, with 17 bases between them. The CDR3 is made up of 14 amino acids. Germline CDR1 is SQVTM and CDR2 is ANQGSEA. The CDR3 DNA follows: TGCAGCGTCGGGACACCCCAGACGCCCTACGAGCAGTACTTC. It encodes CSVGTPQTPYEQYF.

This clonotype has only a few counts. V and J are TRBV7-8 and TRBJ2-1, with D unresolved. V was shortened by 3 bases and J by 5 bases, with 11 bases between the two germline ends. This CDR3 region has 14 residues. In germline, CDR1 is SGHVS, CDR2 FQNEAQ. As DNA, the CDR3 is TGTGCCAGCAGCTTTAGTTCCTATAACAATGAGCAGTTCTTC. Its translation is CASSFSSYNNEQFF.

In this sample, this clonotype turned up many times. This chain joins TRBV3-1 and TRBJ1-5; the match to TRBD1 covers 9 bases. Germline CDR1 LGHDT, CDR2 YNNKEL (reference sequence). This CDR3 has 14 amino acids. V lost 1 base, J lost 9 bases, and 4 bases stayed unmatched. The CDR3 DNA reads as TGTGCCAGCAGCCAAGCAGGACAGGGGCCGCCCCAGCATTTT. Amino acids: CASSQAGQGPPQHF.

This clonotype was detected ten times or more. This sequence joins TRBV6-2 or TRBV6-3 and TRBJ2-1, with TRBD1 matching 8 bases. The germline CDR1 and CDR2 sequences are MNHEY and SVGEGT. This CDR3 spans 13 amino acids. Unmatched junction bases numbered 7, after V lost 8 bases and J lost 7 bases. CDR3 protein: CASGRQGINEQFF. CDR3 nucleotides: TGTGCCAGCGGGCGACAGGGGATTAATGAGCAGTTCTTC.